The T cell receptor beta chain described here comes from a study of blood T cells in healthy people across ages. General study findings and limits: CMV status of donors was not determined, possibly confounding expanded clonotype changes.

Donors each provided 8 to 10 milliliters of peripheral blood. The authors ran a second PCR of roughly 6 to 11 cycles using a sample-barcoded 5' primer and a J-beta primer mix. TCRdb re-derived calls from the 5' RACE reads in MiXCR, one entry per CDR3 protein. The table records more than 900,000 distinct CDR3 sequences, approximately 32% of them present only once. As for this clonotype: What it binds is not known.

There are 16 residues in the CDR3. Germline V gene data show CDR1 as ENHRY and CDR2 as SYGVKD. The V end was cut by 0 bases, the J end by 3 bases, with 15 bases between. These data were also filed under a second study, of T cells of mothers and their children. Per that study: The donor cohort consisted of a few healthy Caucasian mothers and their six children.

The sequence derives from a woman aged 40 to 50 in good health. This chain uses TRBV10-3 with TRBJ2-7, with a tentative D call TRBD2 (6 bases). Sequencing was done on a sample of blood. CDR3 nucleotides: TGTGCCATCAGTGAGTCGGTGGAGGGTAGGAACTACGAGCAGTACTTC. It yields the protein CAISESVEGRNYEQYF.